What follows are 30 T cell receptor beta chains derived from one specimen sequenced in a study of cytomegalovirus exposure and HLA in healthy donors. The primer mix had 60 Vbeta and 13 Jbeta primers. Clones were read by immunoSEQ multiplex PCR, and TCRdb kept only the in-frame ones, dropping some. The sample shows about 210,000 clones, over 70% of them seen only once. Sequencing input: PBMCs. The receptor set was obtained from a middle-aged man in good health and CMV-seropositive.

This clone was seen a handful of times. The V and J genes are TRBV9 and TRBJ2-1, with 7 nucleotides matching TRBD2. The CDR3 runs to 16 residues. The ends lost 0 bases at V and 3 bases at J; junction bases unmatched: 6. From germline, CDR1 is SGDLS and CDR2 YYNGEE. CDR3 bases: TGTGCCAGCAGCGTAGAAGCGGGACGGATCTACAATGAGCAGTTCTTC. Translated: CASSVEAGRIYNEQFF.

Written as DNA, the CDR3 is TGTGCCAGCAGCCTAACTTGGGGCGTCTACGAGCAGTACTTC. Amino acids: CASSLTWGVYEQYF. The chain has TRBV4-2 and TRBJ2-7; D perhaps matches TRBD1 (5 bases). This CDR3 has 14 residues. The germline gives CDR1 LGHNA, CDR2 YNFKEQ. Trimming removed 4 bases at V and 3 bases at J, with 13 bases between.

About this clone: One end of the junction is discordant with germline, which a read error may explain. The chain recombines TRBV7-9 with TRBJ2-6, with D possibly TRBD1 on 5 matching bases. This CDR3 has 12 amino acids. Per the germline V gene, CDR1 is SEHNR and CDR2 is FQNEAQ (reference sequence). The CDR3 region has the DNA TGTGTCCCTGGGTCTGGGGCCAACGGCCTGACTTTC. Its protein is CVPGSGANGLTF.

V and J are TRBV6-5 and TRBJ1-1; unclear D gene. V was cut by 1 base and J by 1 base, with 4 bases left in between. The CDR3 has 13 residues. In germline, CDR1 is MNHEY, CDR2 SVGAGI. The CDR3 sequence: CASSYYGNTEAFF. CDR3 DNA: TGTGCCAGCAGTTACTACGGGAACACTGAAGCTTTCTTT.

V usage is TRBV10-1 and J usage is TRBJ2-1; 8 bases align to TRBD1. Germline assignment: CDR1 WNHNN and CDR2 SYGVQD (reference sequence). V shed 4 bases and J 6 bases; nucleotides not matched to a gene: 5. The length of the CDR3 is 14 residues. The CDR3 DNA follows: TGCGCCAGCAGTGCGGACAGGGACGGCAATGAGCAGTTCTTC. This codes for CASSADRDGNEQFF.

This clone appeared a few times. The chain uses TRBV5-6 and TRBJ2-5; 8 bases align to TRBD2. The CDR3 loop spans 15 amino acids. Germline V gene sequence: CDR1 SGHDT, CDR2 YYEEEE. Trimming took 0 bases from V and 4 from J; bases not matched to a gene: 5. The chain's CDR3 is CASSLAGGPSETQYF. For the CDR3, the DNA is TGTGCCAGCAGCTTGGCGGGAGGGCCTTCAGAGACCCAGTACTTC.

This rearrangement joins TRBV5-8 to TRBJ2-2, with a possible D match to TRBD1 (6 bases). The CDR3 has 12 residues. V dropped 6 bases and J dropped 5 bases, with 8 bases sitting between them. The germline V gene encodes CDR1 SGHTS and CDR2 YDEGEE. The DNA of the CDR3 is TGTGCCAGCAACAGGGTTACCGGGGAGCTGTTTTTT. Translation: CASNRVTGELFF.

In this sample, this clone turned up once. The chain couples TRBV19 to TRBJ2-1; tentatively, D is TRBD2 (6 bases). CDR1 is LNHDA, CDR2 SQIVND, per germline (reference sequence). Trimming stripped 3 bases from V and 5 bases from J, with 11 bases between. The CDR3 sequence is 14 residues long. This CDR3 is CASSMGGANNEQFF. CDR3 sequence (DNA): TGTGCCAGTAGTATGGGAGGTGCCAACAATGAGCAGTTCTTC.

V and J are TRBV5-1 and TRBJ2-5; perhaps TRBD2 as D (5 bases). Germline CDR1 is SGHRS and CDR2 is YFSETQ. Trimming took off 1 base at V and 5 bases at J, with 12 bases between the two ends. The length of the CDR3 is 14 residues. The CDR3 is CASSLTRADETQYF. The CDR3, as DNA: TGCGCCAGCAGCTTGACTAGAGCGGACGAGACCCAGTACTTC.

The chain uses TRBV7-2 and TRBJ1-2; a weak D match, TRBD1 (5 bases). The CDR3 spans 14 residues. The V end was cut by 1 base, the J end by 7 bases, with 13 bases between. The germline gives CDR1 SGHTA, CDR2 FQGNSA. For the CDR3, the DNA is TGTGCCAGCAGCTTAGTGAGCCAGGGCGCTGGCTACACCTTC. Its protein product is CASSLVSQGAGYTF.

This rearrangement joins TRBV11-1 to TRBJ2-7; D is ambiguous. CDR3 length: 16 residues. Per the germline V gene, CDR1 is SGHAT and CDR2 is FQDESV (reference sequence). V lost 5 bases and J lost 5, with 22 bases in between. Here the CDR3 DNA reads TGTGCCAGCAGCCCTGGCCGGAGCGCGGCGGTCCACGAGCAGTACTTC. Its translation is CASSPGRSAAVHEQYF.

In its sample, this clone was seen a few times. The V gene is TRBV6-1, the J gene TRBJ2-7; 9 bases align to TRBD1. V was clipped by 7 bases and J by 2 bases; unmatched bases: 3. CDR1 MNHNS and CDR2 SASEGT come from the germline V gene. This CDR3 region has 13 residues. Written as DNA, the CDR3 is TGTGCCAGCACTCGGGACAGGGCCTACGAGCAGTACTTC. As protein: CASTRDRAYEQYF.

This rearrangement joins TRBV7-8 to TRBJ1-2; 7 bases fit TRBD1. The CDR3 contains 14 residues. Germline V lookup: CDR1 SGHVS, CDR2 FQNEAQ. J gave up 3 bases and V 3 bases, and 4 bases lay outside the gene matches. CDR3 in DNA: TGTGCCAGCAGCTTCAGGGGGATGGACTATGGCTACACCTTC. Protein: CASSFRGMDYGYTF.

A single count supports this clone. The chain carries TRBV21-1 and TRBJ2-5; no check of the table's D call, TRBD2, against the DNA was made. TRBV21-1 is a pseudogene segment. This CDR3 has 16 amino acids. The CDR3 nucleotides read TGTGCCAGCAGCAACGTGGTGACTAGCGGTAAAGAGACCCAGTACTTC. This translates into CASSNVVTSGKETQYF.

This sequence joins TRBV10-1 and TRBJ1-1; 8 bases are a match to TRBD1. From germline, CDR1 is WNHNN and CDR2 SYGVQD (reference sequence). V lost 6 bases and J lost 5; bases outside the gene matches: 8. CDR3 length: 14 amino acids. The CDR3, as DNA: TGCGCCAGCAGGGCACAGGGGGTCGGGACTGAAGCTTTCTTT. Translation gives CASRAQGVGTEAFF.

The V and J genes are TRBV5-4 and TRBJ1-1, with 8 bases lining up with TRBD1. V shed 2 bases, J shed 9 bases, and the junction held 9 bases outside the gene matches. The length of the CDR3 is 14 residues. Germline CDR1 SGHNT, CDR2 YYREEE (reference sequence). CDR3 nucleotide sequence: TGTGCCAGCAGCTTAGTATCAGGGGGCGGCCAAGCTTTCTTT. It yields the protein CASSLVSGGGQAFF.

V and J are TRBV6-1 and TRBJ1-2; tentative D call: TRBD1 (6 bases). The CDR3 is 13 amino acids. Germline lookup yields CDR1 MNHNS and CDR2 SASEGT. The V and J ends lost 7 bases and 3 bases respectively, with 12 bases between them. The CDR3 here is CASTRTEHYGYTF. In DNA form, the CDR3 reads TGTGCCAGCACCCGGACAGAGCACTATGGCTACACCTTC.

This rearrangement joins TRBV19 to TRBJ2-7; tentative D call: TRBD2 (6 bases). The V gene's germline CDR1 is LNHDA and CDR2 SQIVND (reference sequence). The CDR3 consists of 14 residues. V dropped 5 bases and J dropped 0 bases, with 11 bases sitting between them. Here the CDR3 DNA reads TGTGCCAGTAGTCTAACTAGCTACTCCTACGAGCAGTACTTC. Protein sequence: CASSLTSYSYEQYF.

The chain is built from TRBV6-5 and TRBJ1-5; TRBD1 might be the D (6 bases). Trimming took 0 bases from V and 4 from J, leaving 7 bases between them. CDR1 is MNHEY and CDR2 is SVGAGI in the germline V gene. The length of the CDR3 is 14 residues. CDR3 loop: CASSYSRGNQPQHF. The CDR3 DNA reads as TGTGCCAGCAGTTACTCGAGGGGGAATCAGCCCCAGCATTTT.

The J gene is TRBJ1-1, the V gene TRBV9; maybe TRBD1 (6 bases). The CDR3 contains 14 residues. Looked up from germline, CDR1 is SGDLS and CDR2 is YYNGEE. Trimming took off 0 bases at V and 3 bases at J, with 9 bases between the two ends. The CDR3 is CASSVDRDHTEAFF. CDR3 in DNA: TGTGCCAGCAGCGTAGACAGGGATCACACTGAAGCTTTCTTT.

V gene TRBV5-1 combines with J gene TRBJ2-5, with D possibly being TRBD2 (6 bases). The CDR3 length is 14 residues. CDR1 and CDR2 (germline): SGHRS, YFSETQ. V was cut by 4 bases and J by 5 bases, with 15 bases left in between. The CDR3 here is CASSLLGLAETQYF. CDR3 coding DNA: TGCGCCAGCAGCCTCCTGGGACTCGCGGAGACCCAGTACTTC.

The rearrangement uses TRBV5-6 and TRBJ1-5, with TRBD1 matching over 9 bases. From germline, CDR1 is SGHDT and CDR2 YYEEEE. Unmatched junction bases numbered 12, after V lost 1 base and J lost 4 bases. CDR3 size: 18 residues. Written as DNA, the CDR3 is TGTGCCAGCAGCTTGTGGCATACGTCAGGGACAGGGAATCAGCCCCAGCATTTT. Translation: CASSLWHTSGTGNQPQHF.

The chain has TRBV5-1 and TRBJ2-1; tentative D call: TRBD1 (6 bases). The length of the CDR3 is 17 residues. CDR1 and CDR2 (germline): SGHRS, YFSETQ. V lost 0 bases and J 0 bases, leaving 13 bases between the germline ends. CDR3 in DNA: TGCGCCAGCAGCTTGGGGGTTGGGGGCGGCTCCTACAATGAGCAGTTCTTC. As protein: CASSLGVGGGSYNEQFF.

The V and J genes are TRBV28 and TRBJ2-1, with TRBD2 matching over 9 bases. J gave up 5 bases and V 6 bases, and 11 bases lay outside the gene matches. Germline V gene data show CDR1 as MDHEN and CDR2 as SYDVKM. CDR3 length: 16 residues. This CDR3 reads CASSRPPPSGNNEQFF. The CDR3 DNA follows: TGTGCCAGCAGCCGACCGCCCCCTAGCGGGAACAATGAGCAGTTCTTC.

V gene TRBV5-4 combines with J gene TRBJ2-2; tentatively, D is TRBD1 (5 bases). Trimming cost V 1 base and J 8 bases, with 6 bases left between them. This CDR3 has 12 amino acids. The germline V gene encodes CDR1 SGHNT and CDR2 YYREEE (reference sequence). The DNA for the CDR3 is TGTGCCAGCAGCTTGCAGGGAGGGGAGCTGTTTTTT. Amino acid sequence: CASSLQGGELFF.

This clone turned up a few times. The chain uses TRBV7-6 and TRBJ2-1; 11 positions agree with TRBD2. V lost 3 bases and J lost 10; bases outside the gene matches: 8. Germline V gene data show CDR1 as SGHVS and CDR2 as FNYEAQ. The CDR3 has 15 amino acids. CDR3 loop: CASSLLAGGPGEQFF. The CDR3 coding sequence is TGTGCCAGCAGCTTGTTAGCGGGAGGGCCAGGAGAGCAGTTCTTC.

In this sample, this clone turned up once. This rearrangement joins TRBV16 to TRBJ1-2; 7 bases agree with TRBD1. Germline V gene sequence: CDR1 KGHSY, CDR2 FQNENV. With V trimmed by 4 bases and J by 7 bases, 18 bases remained unmatched. This CDR3 region has 17 residues. The DNA of the CDR3 is TGTGCCAGCAGCCTTTCGTTTCCAACAGGGGCCAGGGGTGGCTACACCTTC. Amino acid sequence: CASSLSFPTGARGGYTF.

The chain joins TRBV5-1 to TRBJ2-3; TRBD2 agrees at 13 bases. CDR3 length equals 16 residues. Germline CDR1 SGHRS, CDR2 YFSETQ. J was trimmed by 3 bases and V by 3 bases; bases with no gene match: 4. CDR3 region: CASSSRTSGSTDTQYF. In nucleotides, the CDR3 is TGCGCCAGCAGCTCCCGGACTAGCGGGAGTACAGATACGCAGTATTTT.

This chain links TRBV29-1 with TRBJ1-1; 7 positions agree with TRBD1. This CDR3 has 13 residues. With 6 bases clipped from V and 0 bases from J, the junction kept 4 bases outside the gene matches. Germline loops: CDR1 SQVTM, CDR2 ANQGSEA. CDR3 nucleotide sequence: TGCAGCGTCTCCGGGACAGTGAACACTGAAGCTTTCTTT. Translating gives CSVSGTVNTEAFF.

The chain carries TRBV29-1 and TRBJ1-2, with D possibly being TRBD1 (6 bases). V lost 1 base, J lost 4 bases, and 19 bases lay in between. This CDR3 region has 16 residues. Germline assignment: CDR1 SQVTM and CDR2 ANQGSEA. Here the CDR3 reads CSVEGIRDTGIYGYTF. For the CDR3, the DNA is TGCAGCGTTGAAGGTATCCGGGACACGGGCATCTATGGCTACACCTTC.